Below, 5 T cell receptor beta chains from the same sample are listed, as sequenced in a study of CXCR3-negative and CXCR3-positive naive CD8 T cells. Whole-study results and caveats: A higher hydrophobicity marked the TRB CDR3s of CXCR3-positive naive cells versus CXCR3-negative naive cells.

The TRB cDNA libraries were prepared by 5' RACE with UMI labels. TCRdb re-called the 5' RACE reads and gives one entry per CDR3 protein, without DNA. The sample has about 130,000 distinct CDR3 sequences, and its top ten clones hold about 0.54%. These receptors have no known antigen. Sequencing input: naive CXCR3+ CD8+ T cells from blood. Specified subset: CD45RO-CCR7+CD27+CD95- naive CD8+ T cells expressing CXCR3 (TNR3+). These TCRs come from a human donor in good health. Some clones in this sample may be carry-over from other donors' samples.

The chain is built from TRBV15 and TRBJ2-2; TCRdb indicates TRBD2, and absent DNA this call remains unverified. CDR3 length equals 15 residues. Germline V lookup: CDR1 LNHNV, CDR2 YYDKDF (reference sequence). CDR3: CATSSRRDGTGELFF.

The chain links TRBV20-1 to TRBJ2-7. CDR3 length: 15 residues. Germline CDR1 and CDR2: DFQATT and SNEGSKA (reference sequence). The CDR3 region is CSARDQAESSYEQYF.

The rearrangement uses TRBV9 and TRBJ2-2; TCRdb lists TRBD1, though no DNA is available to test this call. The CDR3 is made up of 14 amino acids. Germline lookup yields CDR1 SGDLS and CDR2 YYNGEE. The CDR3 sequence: CASSVWGPSGELFF.

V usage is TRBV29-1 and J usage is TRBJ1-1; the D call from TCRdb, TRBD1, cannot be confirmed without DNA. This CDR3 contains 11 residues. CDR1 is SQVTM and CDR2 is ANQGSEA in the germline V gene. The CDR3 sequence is CSTGGNTEAFF.

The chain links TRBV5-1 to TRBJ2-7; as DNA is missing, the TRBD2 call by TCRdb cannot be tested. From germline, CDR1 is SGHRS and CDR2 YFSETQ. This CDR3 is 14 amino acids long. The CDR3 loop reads CASSIAAEGYEQYF.